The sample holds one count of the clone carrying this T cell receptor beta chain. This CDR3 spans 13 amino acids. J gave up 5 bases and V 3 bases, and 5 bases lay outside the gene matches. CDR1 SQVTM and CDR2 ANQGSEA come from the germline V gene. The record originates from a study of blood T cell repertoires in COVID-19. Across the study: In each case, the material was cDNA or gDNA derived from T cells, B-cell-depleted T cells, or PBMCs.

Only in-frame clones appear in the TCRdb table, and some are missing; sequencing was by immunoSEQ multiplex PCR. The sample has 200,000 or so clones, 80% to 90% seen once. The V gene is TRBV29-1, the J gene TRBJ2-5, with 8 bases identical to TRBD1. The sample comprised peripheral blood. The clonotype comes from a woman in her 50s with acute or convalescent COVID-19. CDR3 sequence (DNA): TGCAGCGTTGACGGGACAGGCGAGGAGACCCAGTACTTC. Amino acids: CSVDGTGEETQYF. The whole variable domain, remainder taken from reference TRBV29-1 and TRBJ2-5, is SAVISQKPSRDICQRGTSLTIQCQVDSQVTMMFWYRQQPGQSLTLIATANQGSEATYESGFVIDKFPISRPNLTFSTLTVSNMSPEDSSIYLCSVDGTGEETQYFGPGTRLLVL.